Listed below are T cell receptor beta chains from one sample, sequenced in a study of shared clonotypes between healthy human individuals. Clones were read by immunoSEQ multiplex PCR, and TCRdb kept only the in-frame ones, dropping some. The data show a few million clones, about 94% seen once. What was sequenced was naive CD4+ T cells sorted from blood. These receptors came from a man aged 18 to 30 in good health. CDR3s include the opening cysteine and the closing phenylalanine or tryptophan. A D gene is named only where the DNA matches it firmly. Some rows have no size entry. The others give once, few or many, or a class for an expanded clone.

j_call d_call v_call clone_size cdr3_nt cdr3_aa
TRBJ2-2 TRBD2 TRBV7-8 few TGTGCCAGCAGCTGGGGCGGGAGCGGCGCGAACACCGGGGAGCTGTTTTTT CASSWGGSGANTGELFF
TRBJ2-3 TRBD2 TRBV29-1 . TGCAGCGTTGAAGCCCCCAGTGAGGGTAGCGGGTTGTATTTT CSVEAPSEGSGLYF
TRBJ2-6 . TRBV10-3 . TGTGCCACGACGTCGTTAGGGGCCAACGTCCTGACTTTC CATTSLGANVLTF
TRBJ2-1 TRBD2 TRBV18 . TGTGCCAGCTCACCAACGGGACTAGCGGGTGGAAATGAGCAGTTCTTC CASSPTGLAGGNEQFF
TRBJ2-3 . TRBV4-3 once TGCGCCAGCAGCGAACTCCCAGGTGCAGATACGCAGTATTTT CASSELPGADTQYF
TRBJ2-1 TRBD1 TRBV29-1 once TGCAGCGTTGCGGGACAGGGGGGCCGCAGCTCCTACAATGAGCAGTTCTTC CSVAGQGGRSSYNEQFF
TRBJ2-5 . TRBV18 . TGTGCCAGCTCACGGGAGGTGGAGACCCAGTACTTC CASSREVETQYF
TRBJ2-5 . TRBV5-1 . TGCGCCAGCAGCCCGCCCGGTCAAGAGACCCAGTACTTC CASSPPGQETQYF
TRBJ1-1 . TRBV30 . TGTGCCTGGAGTGTAGGCCAGGGAAACACTGAAGCTTTCTTT CAWSVGQGNTEAFF
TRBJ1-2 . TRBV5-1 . TGCGCCAGCAGCTTGGCATATGCTCTCCGCGGCTACACCTTC CASSLAYALRGYTF
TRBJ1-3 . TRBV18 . TGTGCCAGCTCACCAGGAGCTGGAAACACCATATATTTT CASSPGAGNTIYF
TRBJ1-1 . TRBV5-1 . TGCGCCAGCAGCCAAAGTAGGGGGAGGTTGACTACTGAAGCTTTCTTT CASSQSRGRLTTEAFF
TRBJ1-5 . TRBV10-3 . TGTGCCATCAGTGAGTCGTTGGTTCAGCCCCAGCATTTT CAISESLVQPQHF
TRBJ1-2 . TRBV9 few TGTGCCAGCTCAGATACTAACTATGGCTACACCTTC CASSDTNYGYTF
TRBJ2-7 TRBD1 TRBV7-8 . TGTGCCAGCAGCACGCCACAGACAGGGGTGGACGAGCAGTACTTC CASSTPQTGVDEQYF
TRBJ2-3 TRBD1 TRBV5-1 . TGCGCCAGCGGCACAGGACAGGGAACACAGTATTTT CASGTGQGTQYF
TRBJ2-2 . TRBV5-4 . TGTGCCAGCAGCTTGAACCTTGTAACCGGGGAGCTGTTTTTT CASSLNLVTGELFF
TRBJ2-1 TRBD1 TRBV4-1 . TGCGCCAGCAGCCGAGCCGGGACAGGGAATGAGCAGTTCTTC CASSRAGTGNEQFF
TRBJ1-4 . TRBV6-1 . TGTGCCAGCCGAGACGGGGGAAGCGAAAAACTGTTTTTT CASRDGGSEKLFF
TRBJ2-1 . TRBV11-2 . TGTGCCAGCAGCGGTGGGAGTGGGTACAATGAGCAGTTCTTC CASSGGSGYNEQFF
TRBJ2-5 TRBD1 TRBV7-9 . TGTGCCAGCGACGGGACAGGGACCCTAGAGGCCCAGTACTTC CASDGTGTLEAQYF
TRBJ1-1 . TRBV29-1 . TGCAGCGCGTACTGGGAGGGGATGAACACTGAAGCTTTCTTT CSAYWEGMNTEAFF
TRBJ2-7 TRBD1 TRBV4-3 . TGCGCCAGCAGCCTCCAGAGGACAGGGGTGATCGAGCAGTACTTC CASSLQRTGVIEQYF
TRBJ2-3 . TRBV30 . TGTGCCTGGAGGAGTAGCTCAGATACGCAGTATTTT CAWRSSSDTQYF
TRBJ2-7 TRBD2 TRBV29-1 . TGCAGCGTTGAAGATCCTAAGCGGACTAGCGGAAAAACCTACGAGCAGTACTTC CSVEDPKRTSGKTYEQYF
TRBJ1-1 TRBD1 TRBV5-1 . TGCGCCAGCAGCCCGGGACAGGGTAGCGCTGAAGCTTTCTTT CASSPGQGSAEAFF
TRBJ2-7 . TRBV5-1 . TGCGCCAGCAGCTTACAGGGATCAGACGAGCAGTACTTC CASSLQGSDEQYF
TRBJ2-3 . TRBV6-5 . TGTGCCAGCAGTTACTCTTCAGGGACGAGCACAGATACGCAGTATTTT CASSYSSGTSTDTQYF
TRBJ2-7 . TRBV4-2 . TGTGCCAGCAGGTCCGGGACTGCCAACTACGAGCAGTACTTC CASRSGTANYEQYF
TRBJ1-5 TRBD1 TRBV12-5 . TGTGCTAGTGGTGCGCCTGGGACAGGCCCCAATCAGCCCCAGCATTTT CASGAPGTGPNQPQHF
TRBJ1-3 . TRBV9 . TGTGCCAGCAGCCCGCGTGTAGGTGGAAACACCATATATTTT CASSPRVGGNTIYF
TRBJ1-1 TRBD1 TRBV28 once TGTGCCAGCAGGGGTTCTACCGGGACAGGGAGTGAAGCTTTCTTT CASRGSTGTGSEAFF
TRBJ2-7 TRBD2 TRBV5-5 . TGTGCCAGCAGCTCACCGGGACTAGCATACGAGCAGTACTTC CASSSPGLAYEQYF
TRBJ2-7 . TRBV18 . TGTGCCAGCTCACCACCGGTTTACAGGGGGGGTAACGAGCAGTACTTC CASSPPVYRGGNEQYF
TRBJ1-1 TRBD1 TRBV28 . TGTGCCAGCAGTTTTTCCCCAGGGGGCAGGACTGAAGCTTTCTTT CASSFSPGGRTEAFF
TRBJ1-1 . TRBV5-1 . TGCGCCAGCAGCTTGGCGAGAGGCGTGAACACTGAAGCTTTCTTT CASSLARGVNTEAFF
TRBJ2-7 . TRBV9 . TGTGCCAGCAGCGTAGGACCGAGTTACGAGCAGTACTTC CASSVGPSYEQYF
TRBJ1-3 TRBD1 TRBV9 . TGTGCCAGCAGCGTTACAGGGGGCTCTGGAAACACCATATATTTT CASSVTGGSGNTIYF
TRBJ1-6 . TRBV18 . TGTGCCAGCTCACCACGACCCTGGGAGGATAATTCACCCCTCCACTTT CASSPRPWEDNSPLHF
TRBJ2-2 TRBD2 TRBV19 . TGTGCCAGTTACCGAAAGCCGGGACTAGCGGGGGGGAACAGCACCGGGGAGCTGTTTTTT CASYRKPGLAGGNSTGELFF
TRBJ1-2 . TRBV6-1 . TGTGCCAGCATACAGGCCGGGGCCCTCTATGGCTACACCTTC CASIQAGALYGYTF
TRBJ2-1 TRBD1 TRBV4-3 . TGCGCCAGCAGCCAAGAGGTGACAGGGGGGAATGAGCAGTTCTTC CASSQEVTGGNEQFF